This T cell receptor (beta chain) was documented in a study of shared clonotypes between healthy human individuals. This table comes from immunoSEQ multiplex PCR, and its TCRdb copy is limited to in-frame clones, with some not included. This table has some 1 million clones, about 70% appearing once. The CDR3 extends over 18 amino acids. Per germline, CDR1 MNHNS and CDR2 SASEGT. V shed 2 bases, J shed 8 bases, and the junction held 12 bases outside the gene matches. This clone appeared a few times. This clonotype was obtained from a man between 18 and 35 years old in good health. The source material was memory CD4+ T cells sorted from blood. Regarding subset: CD45RA-negative fraction. The chain is built from TRBV6-1 and TRBJ1-6; 10 bases match TRBD1. The CDR3 bases are TGTGCCAGCAGTGAATACTTTGCGGGGGACAGGGGCGATTCACCCCTCCACTTT. Its protein is CASSEYFAGDRGDSPLHF.